A selection of T cell receptor beta chains follows, all from one sample in a study of OX40 agonist ivuxolimab in advanced cancers. TCRdb's copy holds only in-frame clones and misses some; the assay was immunoSEQ multiplex PCR. The sample consists of about 62,000 clones, 75% to 90% of them appearing once. Material: CD4+ or CD8+ T cells sorted from blood, obtained in a trial of the OX40 agonist ivuxolimab. These receptor sequences come from an adult with an advanced solid tumor such as melanoma, head and neck, liver or kidney cancer. Both conserved end residues are part of each CDR3. Fields, in order: clone size, V gene, J gene, D gene, CDR3 protein, CDR3 DNA. The D gene is left open where the match is weak. Clone size is given for some rows only: seen once, a few or many times, or a class if the clone is expanded.

>NA|TRBV5-1|TRBJ2-5|NA
CASSLVTGGEETQYF
TGCGCCAGCAGCTTGGTAACGGGCGGCGAAGAGACCCAGTACTTC
>NA|TRBV14|TRBJ2-7|TRBD2
CASSQAQRGYEQYF
TGTGCCAGCAGCCAAGCCCAGCGGGGATACGAGCAGTACTTC
>NA|TRBV7-8|TRBJ2-7|NA
CASSTGGGYPHVYEQYF
TGTGCCAGCAGCACAGGGGGGGGGTACCCCCACGTATACGAGCAGTACTTC
>NA|TRBV28|TRBJ1-4|NA
CASSPNGVSGEKLFF
TGTGCCAGCAGTCCTAACGGGGTCAGCGGGGAAAAACTGTTTTTT
>NA|TRBV6-1|TRBJ1-5|NA
CASSARDNQPQHF
TGTGCCAGCAGTGCTAGGGACAATCAGCCCCAGCATTTT
>NA|TRBV28|TRBJ2-3|NA
CASMVRVRTDTQYF
TGTGCCAGCATGGTCAGGGTGCGCACAGATACGCAGTATTTT
>NA|TRBV11-2|TRBJ2-3|TRBD2
CASSLLGGRTDTQYF
TGTGCCAGCAGCTTATTAGGCGGGAGAACAGATACGCAGTATTTT
>NA|TRBV5-4|TRBJ2-7|TRBD2
CASSLDPSGNENEQYF
TGTGCCAGCAGCTTGGATCCTAGCGGGAATGAAAACGAGCAGTACTTC
>NA|TRBV27|TRBJ2-1|NA
CASSRWGITYNEQFF
TGTGCCAGCAGCAGGTGGGGAATAACGTACAATGAGCAGTTCTTC
>NA|TRBV28|TRBJ2-5|NA
CASSLYRSETQYF
TGTGCCAGCAGTTTATATCGGAGCGAGACCCAGTACTTC
>NA|TRBV29-1|TRBJ1-2|NA
CSVLSGSNYGYTF
TGCAGCGTTTTAAGCGGATCTAACTATGGCTACACCTTC
>NA|TRBV10-2|TRBJ1-6|NA
CASLRLKGPDSPLHF
TGCGCCAGCTTAAGGTTGAAGGGGCCGGATTCACCCCTCCACTTT
>once|TRBV2|TRBJ2-5|NA
CASRRFPGETQYF
TGTGCCAGCCGCCGGTTTCCGGGAGAGACCCAGTACTTC
>NA|TRBV19|TRBJ1-5|TRBD1
CASSITGVNEPQHF
TGTGCCAGTAGTATTACAGGGGTCAATGAGCCCCAGCATTTT
>NA|TRBV6-5|TRBJ1-1|NA
CASREGQNTEAFF
TGTGCCAGCAGGGAAGGACAGAACACTGAAGCTTTCTTT
>NA|TRBV27|TRBJ2-1|TRBD2
CASSHGTSDEQFF
TGTGCCAGCAGTCACGGAACTAGCGATGAGCAGTTCTTC
>NA|TRBV5-6|TRBJ1-5|NA
CASSSTLQGLGNQPQHF
TGTGCCAGCAGCTCTACGCTACAGGGCTTGGGCAATCAGCCCCAGCATTTT